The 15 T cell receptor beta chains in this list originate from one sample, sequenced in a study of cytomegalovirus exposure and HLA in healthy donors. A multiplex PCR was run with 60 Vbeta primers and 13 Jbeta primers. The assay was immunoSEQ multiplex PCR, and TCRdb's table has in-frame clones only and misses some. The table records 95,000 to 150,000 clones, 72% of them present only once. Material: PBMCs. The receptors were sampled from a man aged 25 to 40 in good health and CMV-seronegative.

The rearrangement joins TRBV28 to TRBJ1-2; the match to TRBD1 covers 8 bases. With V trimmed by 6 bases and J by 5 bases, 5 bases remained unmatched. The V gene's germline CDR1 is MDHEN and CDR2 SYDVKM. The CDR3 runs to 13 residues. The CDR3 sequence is CASRSGQEYGYTF. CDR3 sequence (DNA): TGTGCCAGCAGGTCGGGACAGGAGTATGGCTACACCTTC.

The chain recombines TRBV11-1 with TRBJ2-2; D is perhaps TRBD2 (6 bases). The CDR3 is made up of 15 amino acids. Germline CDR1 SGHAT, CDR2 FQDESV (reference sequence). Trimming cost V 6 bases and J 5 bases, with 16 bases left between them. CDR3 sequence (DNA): TGTGCCAGCAGTATCGGACGGGGGATGACCGGGGAGCTGTTTTTT. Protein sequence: CASSIGRGMTGELFF.

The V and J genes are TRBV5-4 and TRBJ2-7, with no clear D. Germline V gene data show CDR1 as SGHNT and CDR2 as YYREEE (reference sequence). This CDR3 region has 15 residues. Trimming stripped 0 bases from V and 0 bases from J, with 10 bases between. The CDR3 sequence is CASSLAPANSYEQYF. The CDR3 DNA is TGTGCCAGCAGCTTGGCCCCCGCTAACTCCTACGAGCAGTACTTC.

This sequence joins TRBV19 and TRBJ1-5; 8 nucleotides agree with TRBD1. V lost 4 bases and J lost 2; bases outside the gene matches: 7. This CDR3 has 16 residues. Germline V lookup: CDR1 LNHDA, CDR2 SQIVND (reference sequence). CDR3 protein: CASSNLQGDGNQPQHF. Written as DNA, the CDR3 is TGTGCCAGTAGTAACCTACAGGGGGATGGCAATCAGCCCCAGCATTTT.

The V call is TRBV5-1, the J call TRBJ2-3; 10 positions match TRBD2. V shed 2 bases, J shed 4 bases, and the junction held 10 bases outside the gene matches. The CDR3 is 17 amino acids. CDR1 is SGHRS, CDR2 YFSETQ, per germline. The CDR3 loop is CASSLTGLASYADTQYF. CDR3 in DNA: TGCGCCAGCAGCTTAACGGGACTAGCGAGTTATGCAGATACGCAGTATTTT.

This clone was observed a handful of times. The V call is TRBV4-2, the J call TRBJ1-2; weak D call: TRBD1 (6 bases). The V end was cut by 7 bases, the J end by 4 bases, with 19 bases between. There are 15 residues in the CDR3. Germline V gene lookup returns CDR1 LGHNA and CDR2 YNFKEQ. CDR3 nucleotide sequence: TGTGCCAGCACCCCTTCAATCAGGGGCAGCTATGGCTACACCTTC. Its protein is CASTPSIRGSYGYTF.

The CDR3 is CASTQLAGGLHEQFF. For the CDR3, the DNA is TGTGCCAGTACTCAACTAGCGGGGGGACTGCATGAGCAGTTCTTC. The chain carries TRBV19 and TRBJ2-1, with 12 positions matching TRBD2. Trimming took 7 bases from V and 8 from J; bases not matched to a gene: 9. Per the germline V gene, CDR1 is LNHDA and CDR2 is SQIVND (reference sequence). The CDR3 covers 15 residues.

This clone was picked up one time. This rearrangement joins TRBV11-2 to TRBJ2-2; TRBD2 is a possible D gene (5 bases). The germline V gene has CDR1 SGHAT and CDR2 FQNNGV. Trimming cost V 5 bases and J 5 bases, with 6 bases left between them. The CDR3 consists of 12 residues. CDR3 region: CASSEGTGELFF. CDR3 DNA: TGTGCCAGCAGCGAGGGTACCGGGGAGCTGTTTTTT.

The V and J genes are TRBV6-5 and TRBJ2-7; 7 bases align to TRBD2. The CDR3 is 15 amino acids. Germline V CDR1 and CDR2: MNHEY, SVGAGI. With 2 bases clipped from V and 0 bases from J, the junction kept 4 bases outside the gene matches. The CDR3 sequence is CASSYKWGGSYEQYF. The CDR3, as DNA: TGTGCCAGCAGTTACAAGTGGGGGGGCTCCTACGAGCAGTACTTC.

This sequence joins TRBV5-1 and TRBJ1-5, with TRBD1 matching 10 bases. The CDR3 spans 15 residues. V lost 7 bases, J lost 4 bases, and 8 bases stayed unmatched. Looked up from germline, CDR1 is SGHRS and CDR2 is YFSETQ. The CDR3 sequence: CASSYGTGVNQPQHF. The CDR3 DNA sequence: TGCGCCAGCTCTTACGGGACAGGGGTTAATCAGCCCCAGCATTTT.

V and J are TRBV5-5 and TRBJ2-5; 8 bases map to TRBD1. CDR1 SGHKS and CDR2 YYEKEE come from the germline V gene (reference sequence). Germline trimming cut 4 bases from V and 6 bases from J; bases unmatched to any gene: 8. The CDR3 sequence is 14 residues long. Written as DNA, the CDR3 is TGTGCCAGCAGCCCGCGGACAGGGATCCAGACCCAGTACTTC. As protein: CASSPRTGIQTQYF.

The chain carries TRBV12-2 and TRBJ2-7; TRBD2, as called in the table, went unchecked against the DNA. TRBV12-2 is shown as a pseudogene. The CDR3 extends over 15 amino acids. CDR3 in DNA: TGTGCAAGTCGCAAGCTTTCTAAGAGCTCCTACGAGCAGTACTTC. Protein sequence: CASRKLSKSSYEQYF.

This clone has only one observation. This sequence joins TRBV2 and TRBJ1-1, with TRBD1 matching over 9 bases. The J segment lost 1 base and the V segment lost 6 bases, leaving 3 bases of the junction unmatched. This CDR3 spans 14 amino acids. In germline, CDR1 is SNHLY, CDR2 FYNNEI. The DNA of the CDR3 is TGTGCCAGCAGGCAGACAGGGGGGAACACTGAAGCTTTCTTT. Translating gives CASRQTGGNTEAFF.

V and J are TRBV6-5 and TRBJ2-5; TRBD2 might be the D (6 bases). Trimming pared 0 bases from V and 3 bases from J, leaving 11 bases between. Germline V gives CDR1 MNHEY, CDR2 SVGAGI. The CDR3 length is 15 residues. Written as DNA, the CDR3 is TGTGCCAGCAGTTACTCTGTTCGGGGGAAAGAGACCCAGTACTTC. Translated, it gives CASSYSVRGKETQYF.

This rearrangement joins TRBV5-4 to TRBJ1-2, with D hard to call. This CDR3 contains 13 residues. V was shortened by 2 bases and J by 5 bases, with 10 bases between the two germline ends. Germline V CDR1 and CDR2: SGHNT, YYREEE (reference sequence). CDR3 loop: CASSFGRTYGYTF. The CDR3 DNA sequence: TGTGCCAGCAGCTTTGGACGGACTTATGGCTACACCTTC.